This is a list of T cell receptor beta chains from one sample in a study of beta chain features in type 1 diabetes. This table comes from immunoSEQ multiplex PCR, and its TCRdb copy is limited to in-frame clones, with some not included. The repertoire holds approximately 470,000 clones, with over 25% as singletons. The sample consisted of naive CD4+ T cells from blood. These receptors were taken from a man between 18 and 35 years old in good health. The CDR3 runs from the conserved cysteine through the conserved F or W. Fields, in order: V gene, CDR3 protein.

>TRBV5-6
CASSLEIYSTDTQYF
>TRBV6-5
CASSRDRANTEAFF
>TRBV4-2
CASSQDRAGNEQFF
>TRBV29-1
CSAGWTGRRRTGELFF
>TRBV30
CAWSVNRDLYEQYF
>TRBV25-1
CASSEWDFDNEQFF
>TRBV7-2
CASSLAGEYNEQFF
>TRBV14
CASSQDDRKNIQYF
>TRBV30
CAWSNSGTSDTQYF
>TRBV28
CASSGPGRRDTQYF
>TRBV18
CASSPVQGTQETQYF
>TRBV19
CASSLARGDIQYF
>TRBV7-3
CASSSTGATDTQYF
>TRBV7-2
CASSLTENYGYTF
>TRBV29-1
CSVEGRGFEQYF
>TRBV29-1
CSVDSTGTDEQFF
>TRBV5-1
CASRQTGSGANVLTF
>TRBV6-6
CASTSLGNSNQPQHF
>TRBV5-1
CASSGTYEQYF
>TRBV15
CATGRGTDTQYF
>TRBV7-8
CASSYRETQYF
>TRBV30
CAWSVAWGNQPQHF
>TRBV29-1
CSVWGQGGFNEQFF
>TRBV27
CASRDTSSYEQYF
>TRBV4-2
CASTPGGAEDTEAFF
>TRBV19
CASSIGTSSGANVLTF
>TRBV28
CASSLTGPPGRENEQFF
>TRBV29-1
CTGGGDGYTF
>TRBV7-9
CASSLFSGELQPQHF
>TRBV5-4
CASSLGGAGNQPQHF
>TRBV28
CASSRLAGGTDTQYF
>TRBV7-3
CASSFSGRTDTQYF
>TRBV25-1
CASSESVDLTEPYEQYF
>TRBV5-1
CASSLEASGTTDTQYF
>TRBV15
CATSRGDRVQGFF
>TRBV5-6
CASSNREETQYF
>TRBV29-1
CSVEDRTGNIQYF